This passage covers 6 T cell receptor beta chains from one sample sequenced in a study of control samples from healthy donors and cancer patients. TCRdb's copy holds only in-frame clones and misses some; the assay was immunoSEQ multiplex PCR. The data show approximately 80,000 clones, around nine tenths seen once. The sequencing sample was made of blood. The receptor set was obtained from a woman aged 45-65 years in good health.

This chain links TRBV13 with TRBJ2-1, with D uncertain. Trimming took off 4 bases at V and 6 bases at J, with 22 bases between the two ends. Germline CDR1 PRHDT, CDR2 FYEKMQ (reference sequence). This CDR3 contains 17 residues. CDR3 coding DNA: TGTGCCAGCAGCTCCACCCTCAGGAGCCAAGGACGCAATGAGCAGTTCTTC. This codes for CASSSTLRSQGRNEQFF.

The V call is TRBV2, the J call TRBJ1-3; no definite D call. The CDR3 loop spans 12 amino acids. The V gene lost 4 bases and the J gene lost 8 bases, with 9 bases spanning the gap. Looked up from germline, CDR1 is SNHLY and CDR2 is FYNNEI. CDR3 amino acids: CASSGGRDTIYF. The CDR3 nucleotides are TGTGCCAGCAGTGGAGGAAGAGACACCATATATTTT.

The gene calls are TRBV30 and TRBJ1-5; D is ambiguous. The germline gives CDR1 GTSNPN, CDR2 SVGIG (reference sequence). The CDR3 consists of 14 residues. Trimming cost V 7 bases and J 0 bases, with 13 bases left between them. The CDR3, as DNA: TGTGCCTCCGCCGCCGTCCATAGCAATCAGCCCCAGCATTTT. Protein: CASAAVHSNQPQHF.

The chain carries TRBV27 and TRBJ1-6, with 7 nucleotides matching TRBD1. The CDR3 is made up of 17 amino acids. Germline CDR1 is MNHEY and CDR2 is SMNVEV (reference sequence). The trim removed 6 bases at V and 8 bases at J, leaving 16 bases unmatched. CDR3 DNA sequence: TGTGCCAGCAGACTAGGGAGGGGGCGATTTGTGTATTCACCCCTCCACTTT. The encoded protein is CASRLGRGRFVYSPLHF.

V gene TRBV5-1 combines with J gene TRBJ1-3, with 8 nucleotides matching TRBD1. CDR3 length: 14 residues. Per the germline V gene, CDR1 is SGHRS and CDR2 is YFSETQ. V was pared by 4 bases and J by 6 bases, with 6 bases of the junction left unmatched. DNA of the CDR3: TGCGCCAGCAGCATGGGACAGGATTTAAACACCATATATTTT. Its protein is CASSMGQDLNTIYF. The whole variable domain, filled in from reference TRBV5-1 and TRBJ1-3, reads KAGVTQTPRYLIKTRGQQVTLSCSPISGHRSVSWYQQTPGQGLQFLFEYFSETQRNKGNFPGRFSGRQFSNSRSEMNVSTLELGDSALYLCASSMGQDLNTIYFGEGSWLTVV.

The rearrangement uses TRBV6-5 and TRBJ2-7, with a tentative D call TRBD2 (5 bases). The V end lost 7 bases, the J end lost 0 bases, and 7 bases lay between the germline ends. Per germline, CDR1 MNHEY and CDR2 SVGAGI. This CDR3 has 12 residues. CDR3: CASKGSSYEQYF. CDR3 DNA sequence: TGTGCCAGCAAAGGGAGCTCCTACGAGCAGTACTTC.